Below are 7 T cell receptor beta chains sequenced from a single sample in a study of PD-L1 blockade in urothelial cancer. Noted time point: pretreatment peripheral blood. Sequenced by immunoSEQ multiplex PCR; TCRdb stores in-frame clones only, minus some. The sample lists tens of thousands of clones; over 80% were seen once. The sequenced sample was PBMCs, obtained around atezolizumab (anti-PD-L1) treatment. The receptors stem from a middle-aged man with urothelial cancer.

This clone was recorded once. The V and J genes are TRBV28 and TRBJ1-1; TRBD1 might be the D (5 bases). With 5 bases removed from V and 1 base from J, the gap between germline ends came to 14 bases. The CDR3 extends over 15 amino acids. The germline V gene encodes CDR1 MDHEN and CDR2 SYDVKM. The CDR3: CASSPWGLPNTEAFF. The CDR3 DNA is TGTGCCAGCAGTCCCTGGGGACTACCGAACACTGAAGCTTTCTTT.

The chain recombines TRBV6-5 with TRBJ1-1; D possibly corresponds to TRBD1 (5 bases). Trimming cost V 10 bases and J 6 bases, with 15 bases left between them. The germline V gene encodes CDR1 MNHEY and CDR2 SVGAGI. This CDR3 is 12 amino acids long. CDR3 sequence: CATKKGFAEAFF. Written as DNA, the CDR3 is TGTGCCACCAAAAAGGGGTTCGCTGAAGCTTTCTTT.

The DNA for the CDR3 is TGTGCCAGCAGCTCAGACACGGGGAGGTCAAACTATGGCTACACCTTC. Residues: CASSSDTGRSNYGYTF. The rearrangement uses TRBV9 and TRBJ1-2; no reliable D call. CDR1 and CDR2 from the germline V gene are SGDLS and YYNGEE. The CDR3 has 16 residues. Between the trimmed V and J ends, which lost 4 bases and 2 bases, there was a span of 18 bases.

The rearrangement joins TRBV6-4 to TRBJ2-2; unclear D gene. This CDR3 is built from 14 residues. In germline, CDR1 is MRHNA, CDR2 SNTAGT. V lost 4 bases and J lost 1, with 7 bases in between. In DNA, the CDR3 is TGTGCCAGCAGTGTGACGGGGAACACCGGGGAGCTGTTTTTT. Translation gives CASSVTGNTGELFF.

V is TRBV9 and J is TRBJ1-3; D remains ambiguous. The CDR3 contains 14 residues. Per germline, CDR1 SGDLS and CDR2 YYNGEE. Trimming stripped 1 base from V and 3 bases from J, with 8 bases between. CDR3 nucleotides: TGTGCCAGCAGCGTAAAGAGTTTTGGAAACACCATATATTTT. Protein product: CASSVKSFGNTIYF.

The rearrangement uses TRBV9 and TRBJ2-3; D uncertain. The V and J ends lost 0 bases and 3 bases respectively, with 2 bases between them. The CDR3 covers 12 residues. The germline CDR1 and CDR2 sequences are SGDLS and YYNGEE. Written as DNA, the CDR3 is TGTGCCAGCAGCGTAGCTACAGATACGCAGTATTTT. Its protein is CASSVATDTQYF.

The J gene is TRBJ2-7, the V gene TRBV9; perhaps TRBD1 as D (5 bases). The germline V and J ends were trimmed by 6 bases and 4 bases, with 14 bases remaining between them. The CDR3 spans 13 residues. CDR1 and CDR2 (germline): SGDLS, YYNGEE. DNA of the CDR3: TGTGCCAGCAACCGCGCAGGGCTTTACGAGCAGTACTTC. Translating gives CASNRAGLYEQYF.